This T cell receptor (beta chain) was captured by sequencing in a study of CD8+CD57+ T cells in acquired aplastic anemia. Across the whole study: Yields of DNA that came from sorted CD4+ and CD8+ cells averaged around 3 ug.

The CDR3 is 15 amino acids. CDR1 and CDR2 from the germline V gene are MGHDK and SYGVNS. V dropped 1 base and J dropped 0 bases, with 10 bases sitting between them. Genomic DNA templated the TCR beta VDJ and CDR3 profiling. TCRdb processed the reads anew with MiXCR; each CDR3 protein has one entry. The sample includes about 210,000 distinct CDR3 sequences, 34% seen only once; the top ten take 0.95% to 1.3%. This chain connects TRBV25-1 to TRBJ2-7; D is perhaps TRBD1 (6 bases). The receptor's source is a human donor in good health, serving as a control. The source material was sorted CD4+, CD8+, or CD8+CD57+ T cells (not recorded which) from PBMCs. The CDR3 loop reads CASSESGGSSYEQYF. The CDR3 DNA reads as TGTGCCAGCAGTGAATCTGGGGGCAGCTCCTACGAGCAGTACTTC.